These 9 T cell receptor beta chains were sequenced from one sample in a study of human T cells and chemical hapten exposure. Via MiXCR, TCRdb re-called the RACE reads, giving one row per CDR3 protein. The table shows 40,000 to 45,000 distinct CDR3 sequences, with around 10% occurring only once. Time point reported: patch test 2, 6 weeks after DPC sensitization. Noted treatment: therapeutic diphenylcyclopropenone sensitization with weekly scalp DPC. The sequencing used whole blood, collected in connection with sensitization to the hapten diphenylcyclopropenone (DPC). All receptors come from a middle-aged woman with alopecia areata. Some clones in this sample may be carry-over from other donors' samples.

This clonotype was seen more than once but under ten times. This rearrangement joins TRBV30 to TRBJ1-2, with D hard to call. V was pared by 0 bases and J by 7 bases, with 18 bases between. Germline values: CDR1 GTSNPN, CDR2 SVGIG (reference sequence). The CDR3 loop spans 15 amino acids. The CDR3 region is CAWSVVTPITAGYTF. CDR3 DNA: TGTGCCTGGAGTGTAGTGACCCCCATTACTGCTGGCTACACCTTC.

The chain has TRBV7-8 and TRBJ2-3; D possibly uses TRBD1 or TRBD2 (5 bases each). V lost 4 bases and J 3 bases, leaving 17 bases between the germline ends. The CDR3 extends over 16 amino acids. The germline V gene has CDR1 SGHVS and CDR2 FQNEAQ. The CDR3, as DNA: TGTGCCAGCAGCTCCTCCCGGGACGTCCCAACAGATACGCAGTATTTT. This encodes CASSSSRDVPTDTQYF.

This clonotype appeared a few times. The rearrangement joins TRBV20-1 to TRBJ2-7, with TRBD1 matching 7 bases. The CDR3 length is 12 residues. Germline lookup yields CDR1 DFQATT and CDR2 SNEGSKA (reference sequence). Unmatched junction bases numbered 4, after V lost 2 bases and J lost 6 bases. In DNA form, the CDR3 reads TGCAGTGCTAGACGGGACAGTTCCGAGCAGTACTTC. Translation: CSARRDSSEQYF.

This clonotype has a count of ten or more. V and J are TRBV30 and TRBJ2-7; D gene unclear. With 0 bases removed from V and 4 bases from J, the gap between germline ends came to 7 bases. This CDR3 comprises 12 residues. Germline V gene lookup returns CDR1 GTSNPN and CDR2 SVGIG (reference sequence). CDR3 sequence reads: CAWSVSGYEQYF. DNA for the CDR3: TGTGCCTGGAGTGTTTCGGGTTACGAGCAGTACTTC.

This clonotype was seen ten or more times. The chain couples TRBV14 to TRBJ2-5; 8 bases are shared with TRBD2. Germline assignment: CDR1 SGHDN and CDR2 FVKESK. V shed 1 base and J 5 bases; nucleotides not matched to a gene: 9. The CDR3 length is 16 residues. The CDR3 DNA follows: TGTGCCAGCAGCCAAGCCGGGGGGGCCACCGCGGAGACCCAGTACTTC. Encoded protein: CASSQAGGATAETQYF.

This clonotype was seen ten or more times. This chain uses TRBV20-1 with TRBJ1-6, with TRBD1 matching 7 bases. The V and J ends lost 3 bases and 5 bases, in that order; junction bases with no gene match: 7. This CDR3 comprises 15 residues. CDR1 is DFQATT and CDR2 is SNEGSKA in the germline V gene (reference sequence). The CDR3 sequence: CSASGFGTDNSPLHF. CDR3 coding DNA: TGCAGTGCTAGTGGATTCGGGACAGATAATTCACCCCTCCACTTT.

The chain employs TRBV18 and TRBJ1-1; D uncertain. The CDR3 runs 13 residues. Germline V gives CDR1 KGHSH, CDR2 LQKENI. With 4 bases removed from V and 5 bases from J, the gap between germline ends came to 11 bases. The CDR3 loop is CASSQGIVTEAFF. CDR3 nucleotides: TGTGCCAGCTCACAGGGTATAGTTACTGAAGCTTTCTTT.

Ten or more counts support this clonotype. V and J are TRBV30 and TRBJ1-6; D is unclear. Trimming took 2 bases from V and 3 from J, leaving 5 bases between them. The CDR3 sequence is 13 residues long. Per germline, CDR1 GTSNPN and CDR2 SVGIG (reference sequence). The DNA for the CDR3 is TGTGCCTGGAGTCCCGACTATAATTCACCCCTCCACTTT. It yields the protein CAWSPDYNSPLHF.

This clonotype was recorded at least ten times. The chain employs TRBV6-5 and TRBJ2-5; TRBD2 matches 7 bases. CDR1 is MNHEY and CDR2 is SVGAGI in the germline V gene. The CDR3 is made up of 16 amino acids. Trimming cost V 8 bases and J 4 bases; bases outside gene matches: 16. As DNA, the CDR3 is TGTGCCAGCCGCCCTTTGACTAGCCCCTTCGGAGAGACCCAGTACTTC. As protein: CASRPLTSPFGETQYF.